A selection of T cell receptor beta chains follows, all from one sample in a study of cytomegalovirus exposure and HLA in healthy donors. TCRdb keeps only in-frame clones here, not all; method: immunoSEQ multiplex PCR. The sample has some 80,000 clones, about 80% seen once. Sequencing was carried out using PBMCs. These receptor sequences come from a man aged 45-60 years in good health and CMV-seronegative. Both conserved end residues are part of each CDR3. A D gene is named only where the DNA matches it firmly. Clone size is stated in some rows and not others, as once, few, many or a class when expanded.

>TRBV4-1|NA|TRBJ2-3|NA
CASSQSFSTDTQYF
TGCGCCAGCAGCCAATCCTTTAGCACAGATACGCAGTATTTT
>TRBV6-1|NA|TRBJ2-1|NA
CASSEGTSSYNEQFF
TGTGCCAGCAGTGAAGGTACGAGCTCCTACAATGAGCAGTTCTTC
>TRBV12-5|NA|TRBJ2-5|NA
CASGSPGVTQYF
TGTGCTAGTGGATCCCCGGGTGTGACCCAGTACTTC
>TRBV6-6|NA|TRBJ2-2|NA
CASIYSPDTGELFF
TGTGCCAGCATCTACTCACCAGACACCGGGGAGCTGTTTTTT
>TRBV30|TRBD1|TRBJ1-2|NA
CAWSAIGTGGDGYTF
TGTGCCTGGAGTGCCATCGGGACAGGGGGAGATGGCTACACCTTC
>TRBV13|NA|TRBJ2-5|NA
CASSLRVAGETQYF
TGTGCCAGCAGCTTAAGGGTCGCGGGGGAGACCCAGTACTTC
>TRBV6-6|TRBD1|TRBJ1-2|NA
CASTPGTGSYGYTF
TGTGCCAGCACCCCGGGGACAGGGAGCTATGGCTACACCTTC
>TRBV12-5|TRBD2|TRBJ2-1|NA
CASGFGTSGVYNEQFF
TGTGCTAGTGGCTTCGGGACTAGCGGGGTCTACAATGAGCAGTTCTTC
>TRBV28|NA|TRBJ1-5|NA
CASSSGTGKGQPQHF
TGTGCCAGCAGTTCGGGAACAGGGAAGGGACAGCCCCAGCATTTT
>TRBV11-3|NA|TRBJ2-1|NA
CASSLGRRGEQFF
TGTGCCAGCAGCTTAGGACGGCGGGGTGAGCAGTTCTTC
>TRBV6-5|NA|TRBJ1-2|once
CALPAAWNYGYTF
TGTGCCCTCCCGGCGGCGTGGAACTATGGCTACACCTTC